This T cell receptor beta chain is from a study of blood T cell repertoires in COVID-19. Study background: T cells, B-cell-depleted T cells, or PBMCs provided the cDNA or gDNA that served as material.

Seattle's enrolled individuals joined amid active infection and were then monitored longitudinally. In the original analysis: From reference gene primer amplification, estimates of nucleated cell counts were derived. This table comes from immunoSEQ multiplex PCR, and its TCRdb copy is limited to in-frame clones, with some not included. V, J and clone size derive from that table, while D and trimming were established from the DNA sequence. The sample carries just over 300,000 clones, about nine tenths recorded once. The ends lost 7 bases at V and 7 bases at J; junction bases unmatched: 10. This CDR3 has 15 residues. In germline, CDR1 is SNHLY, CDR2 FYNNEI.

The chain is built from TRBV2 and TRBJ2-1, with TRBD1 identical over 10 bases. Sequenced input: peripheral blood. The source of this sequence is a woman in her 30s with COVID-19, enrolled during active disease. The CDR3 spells CASTLGTGAGNEQFF. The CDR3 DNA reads TGTGCCAGCACCCTAGGGACAGGGGCGGGAAATGAGCAGTTCTTC.